The 30 T cell receptor beta chains below were found in one sample sequenced in a study of shared clonotypes between healthy human individuals. Naivety among CD8 cells was defined by CD45RO negativity and positive CCR7 selection, thereby excluding terminally differentiated effector memory CD45RA+ cells. Produced via immunoSEQ multiplex PCR; TCRdb's table is partial and in-frame only. The sample yields 660,000 or so clones, 90% to 97% seen once. Sequenced input: naive CD8+ T cells sorted from blood. The receptors were sampled from a woman aged 25 to 39 in good health.

The chain carries TRBV9 and TRBJ1-3; no reliable D call. The ends were cut back, 3 bases at V and 0 bases at J, with 10 bases in the middle. There are 15 residues in the CDR3. Per the germline V gene, CDR1 is SGDLS and CDR2 is YYNGEE. This chain's CDR3 is CASSAPASSGNTIYF. The DNA of the CDR3 is TGTGCCAGCAGCGCGCCCGCTTCCTCTGGAAACACCATATATTTT.

As concerns this clone: Other nucleotide sequences in the sample specify the same CDR3. The V and J genes are TRBV19 and TRBJ2-7, with D possibly being TRBD1 (5 bases). CDR3 length: 13 amino acids. The germline V gene encodes CDR1 LNHDA and CDR2 SQIVND (reference sequence). V dropped 3 bases and J dropped 2 bases, with 8 bases sitting between them. CDR3 bases: TGTGCCAGTAGTATGGGGCTGACCTACGAGCAGTACTTC. Translating it yields CASSMGLTYEQYF. The full variable domain, with the rest looked up from reference TRBV19 and TRBJ2-7, is DGGITQSPKYLFRKEGQNVTLSCEQNLNHDAMYWYRQDPGQGLRLIYYSQIVNDFQKGDIAEGYSVSREKKESFPLTVTSAQKNPTAFYLCASSMGLTYEQYFGPGTRLTVT.

This chain links TRBV7-9 with TRBJ2-1; D not certain. This CDR3 contains 13 residues. V lost 3 bases, J lost 4 bases, and 7 bases lay in between. Per germline, CDR1 SEHNR and CDR2 FQNEAQ (reference sequence). The CDR3 protein is CASSFGIYNEQFF. DNA of the CDR3: TGTGCCAGCAGCTTCGGCATATACAATGAGCAGTTCTTC.

Of note for this clone: At the DNA level, this CDR3 is encoded by other sequences in the same sample as well. The chain is built from TRBV28 and TRBJ2-7, with D unclear. Trimming cost V 3 bases and J 2 bases, with 5 bases left between them. CDR1 and CDR2 (germline): MDHEN, SYDVKM. The CDR3 is made up of 12 amino acids. CDR3 loop: CASSLSPYEQYF. CDR3 nucleotide sequence: TGTGCCAGCAGTTTGTCACCCTACGAGCAGTACTTC.

The rearrangement joins TRBV27 to TRBJ2-7; TRBD2 aligns across 14 bases. The length of the CDR3 is 16 residues. Germline-derived CDR1 and CDR2 are MNHEY and SMNVEV (reference sequence). V lost 4 bases to trimming and J lost 1 base; unmatched junction nucleotides: 3. DNA of the CDR3: TGTGCCAGCAGTTCCCGGACTAGCGGGAGGTCCTACGAGCAGTACTTC. It yields the protein CASSSRTSGRSYEQYF.

This clone has only one observation. This chain connects TRBV27 to TRBJ1-2, with 11 bases aligning to TRBD1. The germline CDR1 and CDR2 sequences are MNHEY and SMNVEV (reference sequence). This CDR3 has 13 residues. V lost 7 bases to trimming and J lost 4 bases; unmatched junction nucleotides: 2. The CDR3 spells CASKDRGPYGYTF. CDR3 in DNA: TGTGCCAGCAAGGACAGGGGGCCCTATGGCTACACCTTC.

The CDR3 spells CAISDPQTPVFSYEQYF. The DNA of the CDR3 is TGTGCCATCAGTGACCCCCAAACCCCGGTGTTCTCCTACGAGCAGTACTTC. V usage is TRBV10-3 and J usage is TRBJ2-7; D remains ambiguous. The CDR3 covers 17 residues. Per the germline V gene, CDR1 is ENHRY and CDR2 is SYGVKD. V was clipped by 3 bases and J by 0 bases, with 18 bases between them.

This sequence joins TRBV4-1 and TRBJ1-1, with a possible D match to TRBD1 (5 bases). With 5 bases removed from V and 1 base from J, the gap between germline ends came to 14 bases. Germline CDR1 MGHRA, CDR2 YSYEKL. The CDR3 runs 15 residues. The CDR3 reads CASSTAGLPNTEAFF. The DNA of the CDR3 is TGCGCCAGCAGCACAGCGGGACTACCGAACACTGAAGCTTTCTTT.

This clone was seen just once. The chain carries TRBV29-1 and TRBJ2-7; D might be TRBD2 (6 bases). Germline assignment: CDR1 SQVTM and CDR2 ANQGSEA. The CDR3 consists of 13 residues. Trimming cost V 7 bases and J 6 bases, with 19 bases left between them. In DNA form, the CDR3 reads TGCAGCGCAGAGGCCGGGACTGACAGCGAGCAGTACTTC. It is translated as CSAEAGTDSEQYF.

This clone was picked up one time. This sequence joins TRBV28 and TRBJ2-3, with D perhaps matching TRBD2 (5 bases). The germline V gene has CDR1 MDHEN and CDR2 SYDVKM. The CDR3 is 16 amino acids. V was cut by 4 bases and J by 1 base, with 15 bases left in between. The DNA for the CDR3 is TGTGCCAGCAGTTCCCCTAGGGAGTATGGCACAGATACGCAGTATTTT. It encodes CASSSPREYGTDTQYF.

This rearrangement joins TRBV7-8 to TRBJ2-3; 9 nucleotides line up with TRBD2. CDR1 and CDR2 (germline): SGHVS, FQNEAQ. The CDR3 length is 16 residues. The junction had 7 bases not matched to a gene; V was cut back by 5 bases and J by 1 base. DNA for the CDR3: TGTGCCAGCAGCCCCGGGGTAGCGGGAGGCACAGATACGCAGTATTTT. It specifies CASSPGVAGGTDTQYF.

This clone was observed a handful of times. The rearrangement uses TRBV19 and TRBJ1-1; D remains unclear. CDR3 length: 11 residues. Germline V lookup: CDR1 LNHDA, CDR2 SQIVND (reference sequence). V was shortened by 6 bases and J by 1 base, with 3 bases between the two germline ends. CDR3 DNA sequence: TGTGCCAGTAGACAGAACACTGAAGCTTTCTTT. Translated, it gives CASRQNTEAFF.

J is TRBJ2-2 and V is TRBV15; D is ambiguous. The CDR3 is 15 residues long. The ends were cut back, 3 bases at V and 2 bases at J, with 10 bases in the middle. CDR1 is LNHNV and CDR2 is YYDKDF in the germline V gene (reference sequence). The CDR3 DNA is TGTGCCACCAGCAGCCCTGACTCAAACACCGGGGAGCTGTTTTTT. Residues: CATSSPDSNTGELFF.

The CDR3 bases are TGTGCCAGCAGTTCCCGGACCTCCCCTGGAAACACCATATATTTT. It is translated as CASSSRTSPGNTIYF. The rearrangement links TRBV28 to TRBJ1-3; D is ambiguous. The CDR3 has 15 residues. Trimming stripped 4 bases from V and 2 bases from J, with 12 bases between. The V gene's germline CDR1 is MDHEN and CDR2 SYDVKM.

This chain joins TRBV4-1 and TRBJ2-6; D possibly matches TRBD1 or TRBD2 (5 bases each). The CDR3 length is 15 residues. V lost 4 bases to trimming and J lost 4 bases, with 11 bases between them. The germline V gene encodes CDR1 MGHRA and CDR2 YSYEKL. The CDR3 DNA is TGCGCCAGCAGCCCAACTGGGGACGGGGCCAACGTCCTGACTTTC. Translated, it gives CASSPTGDGANVLTF.

Comments on this clone: The identical CDR3 is also encoded by other nucleotide sequences in the sample. This sequence joins TRBV30 and TRBJ1-5, with TRBD1 as a possible D gene (5 bases). The CDR3 length is 13 residues. CDR1 and CDR2 (germline): GTSNPN, SVGIG (reference sequence). The V end lost 2 bases, the J end lost 7 bases, and 12 bases lay between the germline ends. CDR3 protein: CAWSSSGGQPQHF. Written as DNA, the CDR3 is TGTGCCTGGAGTAGTAGTGGGGGACAGCCCCAGCATTTT.

This chain uses TRBV13 with TRBJ2-3; weak D call: TRBD1 (5 bases). The CDR3 is made up of 16 amino acids. Germline V gene data show CDR1 as PRHDT and CDR2 as FYEKMQ (reference sequence). V lost 7 bases, J lost 0 bases, and 17 bases lay in between. The DNA of the CDR3 is TGTGCCAGCATCCCCAGAAAAGGGGCCAGCACAGATACGCAGTATTTT. Translated, it gives CASIPRKGASTDTQYF. The whole variable domain, remainder taken from reference TRBV13 and TRBJ2-3, is AAGVIQSPRHLIKEKRETATLKCYPIPRHDTVYWYQQGPGQDPQFLISFYEKMQSDKGSIPDRFSAQQFSDYHSELNMSSLELGDSALYFCASIPRKGASTDTQYFGPGTRLTVL.

The chain is built from TRBV5-6 and TRBJ2-3, with 9 bases fitting TRBD2. CDR1 is SGHDT and CDR2 is YYEEEE in the germline V gene. The trim removed 4 bases at V and 2 bases at J, leaving 17 bases unmatched. The CDR3 totals 19 residues. The CDR3 nucleotides read TGTGCCAGCAGCGGGACTAGCAAGATGGGGCGCACAATCACAGATACGCAGTATTTT. Translation gives CASSGTSKMGRTITDTQYF.

The chain links TRBV10-1 to TRBJ2-3; D might be TRBD1 or TRBD2, each matching 6 bases. The CDR3 extends over 14 amino acids. Trimming removed 6 bases at V and 2 bases at J, with 12 bases between. Germline V gene sequence: CDR1 WNHNN, CDR2 SYGVQD (reference sequence). The CDR3 sequence: CASSRRGDTDTQYF. The CDR3 DNA reads as TGCGCCAGCAGCCGGAGGGGGGACACAGATACGCAGTATTTT.

This clone has a handful of counts. The sample carries other DNA sequences with the same CDR3. The chain joins TRBV19 to TRBJ1-1; D call uncertain. The CDR3 has 13 residues. The germline CDR1 and CDR2 sequences are LNHDA and SQIVND (reference sequence). V was pared by 1 base and J by 1 base, with 4 bases between. CDR3 nucleotides: TGTGCCAGTAGTATAGCGGAGAACACTGAAGCTTTCTTT. Translating it yields CASSIAENTEAFF. The complete variable domain, with remaining parts taken from reference TRBV19 and TRBJ1-1, reads DGGITQSPKYLFRKEGQNVTLSCEQNLNHDAMYWYRQDPGQGLRLIYYSQIVNDFQKGDIAEGYSVSREKKESFPLTVTSAQKNPTAFYLCASSIAENTEAFFGQGTRLTVV.

V usage is TRBV27 and J usage is TRBJ2-7; 9 nucleotides align to TRBD2. Unmatched junction bases numbered 5, after V lost 6 bases and J lost 2 bases. Germline lookup yields CDR1 MNHEY and CDR2 SMNVEV (reference sequence). The CDR3 is 14 residues long. CDR3 nucleotides: TGTGCCAGCAGCCCCGGACTAGCGACCTACGAGCAGTACTTC. Translated: CASSPGLATYEQYF.

The chain has TRBV14 and TRBJ1-2; unclear D gene. CDR1 and CDR2 from the germline V gene are SGHDN and FVKESK. The CDR3 length is 13 residues. V lost 3 bases to trimming and J lost 5 bases, with 10 bases between them. This chain's CDR3 is CASSHRSSYGYTF. CDR3 nucleotides: TGTGCCAGCAGCCACAGATCAAGTTATGGCTACACCTTC.

The rearrangement uses TRBV2 and TRBJ2-7; the match to TRBD1 covers 9 bases. Losses at the gene ends were 2 bases for V and 3 bases for J; bases not matched to a gene: 8. This CDR3 has 16 residues. CDR1 and CDR2 (germline): SNHLY, FYNNEI. The CDR3: CASSESEDRGYYEQYF. Here the CDR3 DNA reads TGTGCCAGCAGTGAATCAGAGGACAGGGGTTACTACGAGCAGTACTTC.

This clone showed up just once. V and J are TRBV27 and TRBJ1-1; a weak D match, TRBD1 (5 bases). The CDR3 is 12 amino acids. The V end lost 3 bases, the J end lost 10 bases, and 12 bases lay between the germline ends. Germline loops: CDR1 MNHEY, CDR2 SMNVEV (reference sequence). The CDR3 here is CASSFLDQGAFF. The CDR3 nucleotides are TGTGCCAGCAGTTTCTTGGACCAGGGAGCTTTCTTT.

This rearrangement joins TRBV9 to TRBJ2-7; D possibly corresponds to TRBD2 (7 bases). Germline V gives CDR1 SGDLS, CDR2 YYNGEE. The CDR3 runs 13 residues. The V end lost 3 bases, the J end lost 3 bases, and 10 bases lay between the germline ends. CDR3 loop: CASSAGEGYEQYF. The DNA of the CDR3 is TGTGCCAGCAGCGCAGGGGAGGGCTACGAGCAGTACTTC.

The rearrangement links TRBV11-3 to TRBJ2-1, with 7 bases identical to TRBD2. The CDR3 contains 18 residues. CDR1 is SGHNT and CDR2 is YENEEA in the germline V gene. The V segment lost 5 bases and the J segment 6 bases; nucleotides outside the gene matches: 19. CDR3 sequence (DNA): TGTGCCAGCAGCCCAGGATGGCTAGCGGACAACGGGGGCAATGAGCAGTTCTTC. Translated, it gives CASSPGWLADNGGNEQFF.

This clone was picked up one time. The chain joins TRBV7-9 to TRBJ2-7; D is undetermined. CDR1 is SEHNR and CDR2 is FQNEAQ in the germline V gene (reference sequence). The V end lost 8 bases, the J end lost 1 base, and 12 bases lay between the germline ends. The CDR3 has 13 residues. The CDR3 DNA follows: TGTGCCAGCGTAGTTGGCAGTTCCTACGAGCAGTACTTC. Translated: CASVVGSSYEQYF.

As regards this clone: Within the sample, other DNA sequences also encode this same CDR3. The chain combines TRBV7-9 with TRBJ1-1, with a possible D match to TRBD1 (5 bases). This CDR3 has 13 residues. CDR1 and CDR2 from the germline V gene are SEHNR and FQNEAQ (reference sequence). Trimming stripped 1 base from V and 5 bases from J, with 8 bases between. The CDR3 spells CASSLGGRTEAFF. CDR3 bases: TGTGCCAGCAGCTTAGGGGGCAGAACTGAAGCTTTCTTT.

The chain joins TRBV6-6 to TRBJ1-1; unclear D gene. The CDR3 length is 12 residues. The germline V gene has CDR1 MNHNY and CDR2 SVGAGI (reference sequence). Trimming removed 2 bases at V and 7 bases at J, with 8 bases between. The CDR3 nucleotides read TGTGCCAGCAGTTACCGCACTGGTGAAGCTTTCTTT. Translated: CASSYRTGEAFF.

This chain links TRBV30 with TRBJ1-1; D is unclear. The ends were cut back, 3 bases at V and 0 bases at J, with 11 bases in the middle. CDR1 and CDR2 (germline): GTSNPN, SVGIG (reference sequence). The CDR3 is 14 amino acids. CDR3: CAWRTRGLNTEAFF. In DNA, the CDR3 is TGTGCCTGGAGGACCCGAGGGTTGAACACTGAAGCTTTCTTT.